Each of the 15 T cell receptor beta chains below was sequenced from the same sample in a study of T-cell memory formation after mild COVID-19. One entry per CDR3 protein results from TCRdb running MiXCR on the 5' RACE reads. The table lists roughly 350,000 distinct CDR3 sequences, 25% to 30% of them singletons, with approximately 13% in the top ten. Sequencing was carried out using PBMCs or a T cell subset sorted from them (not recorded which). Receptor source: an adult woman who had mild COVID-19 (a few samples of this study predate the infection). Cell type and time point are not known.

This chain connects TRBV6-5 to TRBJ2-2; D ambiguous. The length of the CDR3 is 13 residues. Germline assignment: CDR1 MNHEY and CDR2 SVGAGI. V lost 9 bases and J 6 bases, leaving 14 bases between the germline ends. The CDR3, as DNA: TGTGCCAGTCAGTACTCGGTCCCCGGGGAGCTGTTTTTT. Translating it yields CASQYSVPGELFF.

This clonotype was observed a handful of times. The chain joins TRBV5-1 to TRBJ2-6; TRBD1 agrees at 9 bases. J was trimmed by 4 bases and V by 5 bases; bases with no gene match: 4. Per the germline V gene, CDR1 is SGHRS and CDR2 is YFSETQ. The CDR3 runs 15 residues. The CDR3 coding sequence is TGCGCCAGCAGTTCACAGGGGGCCGGGGCCAACGTCCTGACTTTC. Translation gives CASSSQGAGANVLTF.

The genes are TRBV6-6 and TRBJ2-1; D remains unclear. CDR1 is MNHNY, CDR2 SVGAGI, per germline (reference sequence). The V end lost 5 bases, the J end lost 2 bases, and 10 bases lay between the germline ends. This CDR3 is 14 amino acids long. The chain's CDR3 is CASSGLGPYNEQFF. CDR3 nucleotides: TGTGCCAGCAGTGGTCTTGGACCCTACAATGAGCAGTTCTTC.

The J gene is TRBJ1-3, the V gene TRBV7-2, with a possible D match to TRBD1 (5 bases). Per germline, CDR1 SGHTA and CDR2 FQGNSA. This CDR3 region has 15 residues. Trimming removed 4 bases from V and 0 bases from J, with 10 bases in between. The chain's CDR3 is CASSSEGISGNTIYF. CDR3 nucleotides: TGTGCCAGCAGCTCAGAGGGGATCTCTGGAAACACCATATATTTT.

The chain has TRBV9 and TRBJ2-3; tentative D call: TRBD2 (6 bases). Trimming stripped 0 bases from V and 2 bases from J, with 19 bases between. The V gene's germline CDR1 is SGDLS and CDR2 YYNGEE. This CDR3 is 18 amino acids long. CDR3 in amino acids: CASSVEAGGTPATDTQYF. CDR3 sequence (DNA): TGTGCCAGCAGCGTAGAGGCGGGCGGGACGCCGGCCACAGATACGCAGTATTTT.

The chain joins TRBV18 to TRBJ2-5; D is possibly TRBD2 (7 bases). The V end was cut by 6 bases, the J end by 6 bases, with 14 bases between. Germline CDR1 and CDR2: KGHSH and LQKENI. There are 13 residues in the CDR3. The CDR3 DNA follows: TGTGCCAGCTCTTCGGGGGGCGTGAAGACCCAGTACTTC. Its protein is CASSSGGVKTQYF.

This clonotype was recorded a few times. CDR3 sequence: CASGQGGNTEAFF. For the CDR3, the DNA is TGCGCCAGCGGACAGGGTGGGAACACTGAAGCTTTCTTT. This chain connects TRBV5-1 to TRBJ1-1; 8 bases match TRBD1. Germline CDR1 and CDR2: SGHRS and YFSETQ. The CDR3 has 13 amino acids. After removal of 7 bases from V and 1 base from J, the junction contained 3 bases not matched to a gene.

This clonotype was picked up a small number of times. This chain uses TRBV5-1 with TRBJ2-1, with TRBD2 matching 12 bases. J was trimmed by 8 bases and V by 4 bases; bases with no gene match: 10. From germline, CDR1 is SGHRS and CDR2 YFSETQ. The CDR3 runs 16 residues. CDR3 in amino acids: CASSARTSGTSHEQFF. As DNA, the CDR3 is TGCGCCAGCAGCGCGCGGACTAGCGGGACTAGCCATGAGCAGTTCTTC.

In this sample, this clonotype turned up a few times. In DNA form, the CDR3 reads TGTGCCAGCAGTTGGGTGGGACAGGGCTACACCGGGGAGCTGTTTTTT. Protein sequence: CASSWVGQGYTGELFF. J is TRBJ2-2 and V is TRBV2; TRBD1 agrees at 9 bases. The CDR3 loop spans 16 amino acids. V was clipped by 5 bases and J by 3 bases; unmatched bases: 7. The germline V gene has CDR1 SNHLY and CDR2 FYNNEI.

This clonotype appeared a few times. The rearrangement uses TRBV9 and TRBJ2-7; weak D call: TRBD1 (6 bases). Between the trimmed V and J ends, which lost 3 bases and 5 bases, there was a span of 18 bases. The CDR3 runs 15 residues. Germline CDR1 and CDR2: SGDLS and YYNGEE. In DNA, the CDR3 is TGTGCCAGCAGCGCCTTACCGGGACACTGGGACGAGCAGTACTTC. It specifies CASSALPGHWDEQYF.

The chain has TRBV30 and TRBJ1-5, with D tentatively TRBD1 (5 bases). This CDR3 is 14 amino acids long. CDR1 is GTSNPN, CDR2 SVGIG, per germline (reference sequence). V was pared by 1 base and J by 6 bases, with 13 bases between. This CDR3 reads CAWSEERRGQPQHF. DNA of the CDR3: TGTGCCTGGAGTGAAGAGAGGAGGGGTCAGCCCCAGCATTTT.

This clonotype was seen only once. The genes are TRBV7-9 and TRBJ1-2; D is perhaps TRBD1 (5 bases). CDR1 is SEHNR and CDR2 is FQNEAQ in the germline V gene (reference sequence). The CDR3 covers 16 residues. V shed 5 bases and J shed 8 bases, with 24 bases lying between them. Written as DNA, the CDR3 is TGTGCCAGCAGCCCCACGACCGGGGGGGGAAAGAGGGGCTACACCTTC. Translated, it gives CASSPTTGGGKRGYTF.

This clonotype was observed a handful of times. The CDR3: CAWRLPQASNEKLFF. CDR3 DNA: TGTGCCTGGAGACTACCACAGGCGTCTAATGAAAAACTGTTTTTT. This chain connects TRBV30 to TRBJ1-4, with a tentative D call TRBD1 (5 bases). Germline V gene data show CDR1 as GTSNPN and CDR2 as SVGIG (reference sequence). The CDR3 is 15 residues long. Trimming pared 3 bases from V and 3 bases from J, leaving 14 bases between.

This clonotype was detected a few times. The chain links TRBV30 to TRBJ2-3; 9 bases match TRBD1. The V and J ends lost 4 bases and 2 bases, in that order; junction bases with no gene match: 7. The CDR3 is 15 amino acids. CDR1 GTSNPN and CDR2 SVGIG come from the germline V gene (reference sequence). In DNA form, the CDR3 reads TGTGCCTGGAATATAGGGACAGGGACCACAGATACGCAGTATTTT. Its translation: CAWNIGTGTTDTQYF.

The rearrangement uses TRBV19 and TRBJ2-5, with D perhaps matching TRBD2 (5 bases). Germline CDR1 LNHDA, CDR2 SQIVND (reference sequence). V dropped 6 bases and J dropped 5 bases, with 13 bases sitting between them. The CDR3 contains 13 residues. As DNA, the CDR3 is TGTGCCAGTAGGTCGGGGTTAAGGGAGACCCAGTACTTC. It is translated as CASRSGLRETQYF.